These 32 T cell receptor beta chains came from one sample sequenced in a study of regulatory T cells in long-lasting Graves disease. In building TCR beta libraries, iRepertoire HTBI primers were used together with Arm-PCR of CDR3 regions. TCRdb redid the calling of the multiplex PCR reads with MiXCR, one entry per CDR3 protein. The sample has 400,000 to 550,000 distinct CDR3 sequences, about 16% seen once. Time point reported: newly diagnosed GD, antithyroid drugs for less than 3 months. PBMCs provided the RNA from which the TCR library was made. This sample also belongs to another study, concerning T cells in Graves' hyperthyroidism and ophthalmopathy.

The sample in question was peripheral blood mononuclear cells (PBMCs), obtained at new diagnosis, from a patient treated with antithyroid drugs. The receptors were sampled from a woman aged 25 to 39 with Graves disease.

For this clonotype: Possible read error: a much larger clone is one base away. The chain joins TRBV3-1 to TRBJ1-1; D remains unclear. Germline lookup yields CDR1 LGHDT and CDR2 YNNKEL (reference sequence). The CDR3 has 14 amino acids. CDR3 DNA: TGTGCCATCAGCCAAAGGGAGATGGGCACTGAAGCTTTCTTT. This codes for CAISQREMGTEAFF.

This CDR3 is CASSLSGTSGSQETQYF. DNA for the CDR3: TGTGCCAGCAGCTTATCCGGGACTAGCGGGAGTCAAGAGACCCAGTACTTC. The chain links TRBV11-3 to TRBJ2-5; 14 bases line up with TRBD2. CDR3 length: 17 residues. CDR1 is SGHNT, CDR2 YENEEA, per germline. The J segment lost 2 bases and the V segment lost 2 bases, leaving 4 bases of the junction unmatched.

In this sample, this clonotype turned up a few times. The final CDR3 position lacks the conserved phenylalanine or tryptophan, pointing to a likely read error. The chain joins TRBV20-1 to TRBJ1-6; 12 bases are shared with TRBD1. Trimming at V came to 0 bases and at J to 10 bases, leaving 10 bases not matched to a gene. Germline V CDR1 and CDR2: DFQATT, SNEGSKA (reference sequence). The CDR3 is 17 amino acids. CDR3 protein: CSARDQRGQGARSPLHL. The CDR3 coding sequence is TGCAGTGCTAGAGATCAGCGGGGACAGGGGGCAAGGTCACCCCTCCACCTT.

This clonotype was detected ten times or more. The rearrangement uses TRBV27 and TRBJ2-7; 10 nucleotides agree with TRBD2. There are 15 residues in the CDR3. V gave up 6 bases and J gave up 0 bases; unmatched junction bases: 5. CDR1 and CDR2 from the germline V gene are MNHEY and SMNVEV (reference sequence). CDR3: CASSSSGGLSYEQYF. DNA for the CDR3: TGTGCCAGCAGCTCTAGCGGGGGCCTCTCCTACGAGCAGTACTTC.

This clonotype has a handful of counts. The chain couples TRBV4-1 to TRBJ2-1, with D possibly TRBD2 on 6 matching bases. The CDR3 length is 19 residues. V lost 4 bases and J lost 2, with 24 bases in between. Germline CDR1 reads MGHRA; CDR2 reads YSYEKL. The CDR3: CASSRRTGLSGSTYNEQFF. The CDR3 DNA follows: TGCGCCAGCAGCCGCCGAACGGGTCTAAGCGGGTCGACCTACAATGAGCAGTTCTTC.

This clonotype was detected only a few times. V usage is TRBV2 and J usage is TRBJ1-5; D perhaps matches TRBD1 (5 bases). Germline-derived CDR1 and CDR2 are SNHLY and FYNNEI. The CDR3 has 13 amino acids. V lost 10 bases and J lost 3, with 13 bases in between. CDR3 region: CAIKDSINQPQHF. CDR3 DNA: TGTGCCATCAAAGACAGTATCAATCAGCCCCAGCATTTT.

The sample holds many counts of this clonotype. The genes are TRBV7-2 and TRBJ1-2, with D uncertain. The CDR3 spans 15 residues. The V end lost 6 bases, the J end lost 0 bases, and 14 bases lay between the germline ends. CDR1 is SGHTA and CDR2 is FQGNSA in the germline V gene. CDR3 sequence (DNA): TGTGCCAGCAGTAGTAACGGACCGACTAACTATGGCTACACCTTC. Amino acids: CASSSNGPTNYGYTF.

This clonotype was seen many times. The chain employs TRBV7-9 and TRBJ2-3; 14 bases agree with TRBD2. The CDR3 sequence is 19 residues long. Germline values: CDR1 SEHNR, CDR2 FQNEAQ (reference sequence). The V gene end was trimmed by 5 bases and the J gene end by 3 bases; junction bases not matched to a gene: 13. The CDR3 here is CASSQLRPGTSGRTDTQYF. Written as DNA, the CDR3 is TGTGCCAGCAGCCAACTGCGTCCCGGGACTAGCGGGAGAACAGATACGCAGTATTTT.

The CDR3 loop is CATSNWRPIEISGSYEQYF. The CDR3 DNA sequence: TGTGCCACCAGCAATTGGAGGCCGATTGAGATTTCTGGGTCCTACGAGCAGTACTTC. The chain joins TRBV15 to TRBJ2-7; possibly TRBD2 for D (5 bases). The V gene lost 4 bases and the J gene lost 1 base, with 26 bases spanning the gap. CDR1 LNHNV and CDR2 YYDKDF come from the germline V gene (reference sequence). The CDR3 has 19 residues. Together with reference TRBV15 and TRBJ2-7, the CDR3 gives the full variable domain: DAMVIQNPRYQVTQFGKPVTLSCSQTLNHNVMYWYQQKSSQAPKLLFHYYDKDFNNEADTPDNFQSRRPNTSFCFLDIRSPGLGDTAMYLCATSNWRPIEISGSYEQYFGPGTRLTVT.

The CDR3, as DNA: TGTGCCAGTGCCCCCCGGAGCAATCAGCCCCAGCATTTT. It encodes CASAPRSNQPQHF. The genes are TRBV19 and TRBJ1-5, with D unclear. Trimming pared 8 bases from V and 1 base from J, leaving 9 bases between. Germline assignment: CDR1 LNHDA and CDR2 SQIVND (reference sequence). This CDR3 contains 13 residues. The full variable domain, with the rest looked up from reference TRBV19 and TRBJ1-5, is DGGITQSPKYLFRKEGQNVTLSCEQNLNHDAMYWYRQDPGQGLRLIYYSQIVNDFQKGDIAEGYSVSREKKESFPLTVTSAQKNPTAFYLCASAPRSNQPQHFGDGTRLSIL.

At least ten counts were recorded for this clonotype. The rearrangement uses TRBV5-4 and TRBJ2-1, with TRBD2 matching over 13 bases. Germline V gene sequence: CDR1 SGHNT, CDR2 YYREEE (reference sequence). Trimming removed 4 bases from V and 3 bases from J; junction bases left unmatched: 10. This CDR3 spans 18 amino acids. The DNA for the CDR3 is TGTGCCAGCAGCCCCAGGACTAGCGGGAGTTTAGACTACAATGAGCAGTTCTTC. It yields the protein CASSPRTSGSLDYNEQFF. The full variable domain, its missing parts supplied by reference TRBV5-4 and TRBJ2-1, is ETGVTQSPTHLIKTRGQQVTLRCSSQSGHNTVSWYQQALGQGPQFIFQYYREEENGRGNFPPRFSGLQFPNYSSELNVNALELDDSALYLCASSPRTSGSLDYNEQFFGPGTRLTVL.

Note on this clonotype: This may be a read error, as it is one base from a much larger clone. The chain joins TRBV7-2 to TRBJ2-1; 9 nucleotides line up with TRBD2. The CDR3 runs to 17 residues. Germline values: CDR1 SGHTA, CDR2 FQGNSA. With 2 bases clipped from V and 6 bases from J, the junction kept 11 bases outside the gene matches. The CDR3 region is CASSLQSGLAGRNEQFF. The CDR3, as DNA: TGTGCCAGCAGCTTACAGTCGGGGCTAGCGGGACGCAATGAGCAGTTCTTC. The complete variable domain, with remaining parts taken from reference TRBV7-2 and TRBJ2-1, reads GAGVSQSPSNKVTEKGKDVELRCDPISGHTALYWYRQSLGQGLEFLIYFQGNSAPDKSGLPSDRFSAERTGGSVSTLTIQRTQQEDSAVYLCASSLQSGLAGRNEQFFGPGTRLTVL.

The table lists this clonotype with many counts. The chain combines TRBV19 with TRBJ2-7; D remains ambiguous. The CDR3 totals 14 residues. Trimming left V 4 bases short and J 6 bases short, with 16 bases between. Germline CDR1 reads LNHDA; CDR2 reads SQIVND (reference sequence). The CDR3 here is CASSTLGPGVEQYF. In nucleotides, the CDR3 is TGTGCCAGTAGTACCCTAGGACCGGGCGTCGAGCAGTACTTC.

This clonotype came up many times. The rearrangement joins TRBV3-1 to TRBJ2-5; D remains ambiguous. The CDR3 is made up of 12 amino acids. Germline assignment: CDR1 LGHDT and CDR2 YNNKEL (reference sequence). Trimming pared 0 bases from V and 5 bases from J, leaving 4 bases between. DNA for the CDR3: TGTGCCAGCAGCCAAGAAGGCGAGACCCAGTACTTC. It is translated as CASSQEGETQYF.

V is TRBV6-9 and J is TRBJ2-7; possibly TRBD1 or TRBD2 for D (5 bases each). The germline CDR1 and CDR2 sequences are MNHGY and SVAAGI. V lost 3 bases and J 2 bases, leaving 14 bases between the germline ends. This CDR3 comprises 15 residues. The CDR3 nucleotides are TGTGCCAGCAGTTACTCTGCTAGGGGACCCTACGAGCAGTACTTC. It translates to CASSYSARGPYEQYF.

This clonotype came up many times. V and J are TRBV7-2 and TRBJ2-6; D is undetermined. This CDR3 is built from 10 residues. Trimming removed 8 bases from V and 8 bases from J, with 4 bases in between. Germline loops: CDR1 SGHTA, CDR2 FQGNSA. The CDR3 nucleotides read TGTGCCAGCGGCCCCAACGTCCTGACTTTC. Translation: CASGPNVLTF. The whole variable domain, remainder taken from reference TRBV7-2 and TRBJ2-6, is GAGVSQSPSNKVTEKGKDVELRCDPISGHTALYWYRQSLGQGLEFLIYFQGNSAPDKSGLPSDRFSAERTGGSVSTLTIQRTQQEDSAVYLCASGPNVLTFGAGSRLTVL.

This chain joins TRBV12-3 or TRBV12-4 and TRBJ1-1, with no clear D. The CDR3 runs 11 residues. Trimming pared 6 bases from V and 5 bases from J, leaving 7 bases between. CDR3 DNA sequence: TGTGCCAGCAGCCACTTTACTGAAGCTTTCTTT. Translated: CASSHFTEAFF.

The V and J genes are TRBV27 and TRBJ2-7, with a tentative D call TRBD2 (5 bases). CDR1 is MNHEY, CDR2 SMNVEV, per germline (reference sequence). The CDR3 sequence is 11 residues long. V lost 6 bases and J 7 bases, leaving 10 bases between the germline ends. Here the CDR3 reads CASRGRREQYF. The CDR3 DNA is TGTGCCAGCAGGGGTAGGAGGGAGCAGTACTTC.

This clonotype was recorded many times. The rearrangement joins TRBV29-1 to TRBJ2-3; TRBD2 matches 8 bases. V dropped 7 bases and J dropped 3; count of bases not matched to a gene: 6. The CDR3 runs 13 residues. Germline V gene sequence: CDR1 SQVTM, CDR2 ANQGSEA. The CDR3 here is CSGIGGATDTQYF. The CDR3, as DNA: TGCAGCGGTATCGGGGGGGCAACAGATACGCAGTATTTT.

Details on this clonotype: A much larger clone sits a single nucleotide away, making a read error possible. The rearrangement links TRBV27 to TRBJ1-2; 11 bases are shared with TRBD1. Per germline, CDR1 MNHEY and CDR2 SMNVEV (reference sequence). The CDR3 covers 17 residues. Losses at the gene ends were 6 bases for V and 12 bases for J; bases not matched to a gene: 21. The CDR3 protein is CASSLNPGTGGIWGNTF. The CDR3 DNA follows: TGTGCCAGCAGCCTTAACCCCGGGACAGGGGGGATATGGGGCAACACCTTC.

This clonotype was detected ten times or more. The CDR3 sequence: CASSRGTSGEPYNEQFF. CDR3 DNA: TGCGCCAGCAGCCGCGGGACTAGCGGGGAACCCTACAATGAGCAGTTCTTC. The chain recombines TRBV5-1 with TRBJ2-1, with TRBD2 matching 13 bases. Germline V gives CDR1 SGHRS, CDR2 YFSETQ. V lost 4 bases, J lost 2 bases, and 6 bases stayed unmatched. CDR3 length equals 17 residues. The full variable domain, rest sourced from reference TRBV5-1 and TRBJ2-1, is KAGVTQTPRYLIKTRGQQVTLSCSPISGHRSVSWYQQTPGQGLQFLFEYFSETQRNKGNFPGRFSGRQFSNSRSEMNVSTLELGDSALYLCASSRGTSGEPYNEQFFGPGTRLTVL.

This clonotype was seen ten or more times. The J gene is TRBJ2-7, the V gene TRBV4-1; 9 nucleotides align to TRBD1. The CDR3 has 15 amino acids. V lost 1 base to trimming and J lost 3 bases; unmatched junction nucleotides: 4. The germline CDR1 and CDR2 sequences are MGHRA and YSYEKL. CDR3 residues: CASSQGVDRGYEQYF. The CDR3 DNA sequence: TGCGCCAGCAGCCAAGGGGTGGACAGGGGCTACGAGCAGTACTTC.

This clonotype was counted at least ten times. The V gene is TRBV2, the J gene TRBJ2-3; D is perhaps TRBD1 (6 bases). The V end was cut by 9 bases, the J end by 1 base, with 11 bases between. Germline lookup yields CDR1 SNHLY and CDR2 FYNNEI. The CDR3 runs to 13 residues. The CDR3 DNA sequence: TGTGCCAGATCCCAGGGGCGCACAGATACGCAGTATTTT. Amino acids: CARSQGRTDTQYF.

V and J are TRBV10-3 and TRBJ1-2; D uncertain. This CDR3 comprises 13 residues. Trimming removed 2 bases from V and 5 bases from J, with 9 bases in between. Germline CDR1 ENHRY, CDR2 SYGVKD. CDR3 bases: TGTGCCATCAGTGAGAGGGATGCGTATGGCTACACCTTC. This encodes CAISERDAYGYTF.

The chain recombines TRBV12-3 or TRBV12-4 with TRBJ2-5, with D unclear. Trimming cost V 6 bases and J 0 bases, with 5 bases left between them. This CDR3 has 12 amino acids. The DNA for the CDR3 is TGTGCCAGCAGAAGGTACCAAGAGACCCAGTACTTC. It specifies CASRRYQETQYF.

This clonotype was detected a few times. The CDR3 bases are TGTGCCAGCAGTGAGACAGTTTCATATGGCTACACCTTC. Its protein product is CASSETVSYGYTF. The gene calls are TRBV6-1 and TRBJ1-2, with D maybe TRBD1 (5 bases). The germline V and J ends were trimmed by 3 bases and 5 bases, with 10 bases remaining between them. The V gene's germline CDR1 is MNHNS and CDR2 SASEGT. This CDR3 has 13 amino acids.

This clonotype was seen many times. This chain links TRBV5-1 with TRBJ2-3; TRBD1 aligns across 7 bases. CDR3 size: 16 residues. Trimming took 1 base from V and 6 from J; bases not matched to a gene: 11. In germline, CDR1 is SGHRS, CDR2 YFSETQ. The CDR3 DNA sequence: TGCGCCAGCAGCTTGCCAGACAGGGCAGGTGGGGATACGCAGTATTTT. Protein: CASSLPDRAGGDTQYF.

On this clonotype: A far larger clone is one base from this, pointing to a likely read error. The J gene is TRBJ2-5, the V gene TRBV11-2, with 7 nucleotides matching TRBD1. Germline V gene lookup returns CDR1 SGHAT and CDR2 FQNNGV. The trim removed 6 bases at V and 7 bases at J, leaving 8 bases unmatched. The CDR3 covers 13 residues. CDR3 sequence: CASSARTGGTQYF. The CDR3, as DNA: TGTGCCAGCAGTGCCCGGACAGGAGGGACCCAGTACTTC.

This clonotype was seen many times. The junction does not match germline at one end; this may be a read error. The genes are TRBV20-1 and TRBJ2-7, with 9 bases lining up with TRBD1. The CDR3 contains 15 residues. CDR1 and CDR2 (germline): DFQATT, SNEGSKA (reference sequence). CDR3 DNA sequence: TGCAGTGCTAGAGACACGGGACAGGGCTCCCACGAGCAGTACTTC. This codes for CSARDTGQGSHEQYF.

A note on this clonotype: A read error may explain this, as a much larger clone is one base away. CDR3 DNA sequence: TGTGCCAGCAGTGCCGCCGGGACACTCACCGGGGAGCTGTTTTTT. It encodes CASSAAGTLTGELFF. The chain uses TRBV27 and TRBJ2-2, with D tentatively TRBD1 (6 bases). V lost 5 bases and J lost 4, with 14 bases in between. Germline-derived CDR1 and CDR2 are MNHEY and SMNVEV (reference sequence). The CDR3 is 15 residues long.

This clonotype has at least ten counts. The chain is built from TRBV5-1 and TRBJ2-1; 10 nucleotides match TRBD1. CDR1 is SGHRS and CDR2 is YFSETQ in the germline V gene. Trimming at V came to 4 bases and at J to 4 bases, leaving 11 bases not matched to a gene. CDR3 length equals 17 residues. CDR3 DNA sequence: TGCGCCAGCAGCCCCTGGAGGGGACAGGGGACTTACAATGAGCAGTTCTTC. Translated: CASSPWRGQGTYNEQFF.

This clonotype was detected ten times or more. The V call is TRBV20-1, the J call TRBJ2-7; TRBD2 matches at 8 bases. The CDR3 contains 15 residues. Trimming removed 0 bases from V and 4 bases from J; junction bases left unmatched: 8. Germline CDR1 and CDR2: DFQATT and SNEGSKA (reference sequence). CDR3 sequence: CSAREEGGRRYEQYF. In DNA, the CDR3 is TGCAGTGCTAGAGAGGAGGGCGGGAGGCGTTACGAGCAGTACTTC.